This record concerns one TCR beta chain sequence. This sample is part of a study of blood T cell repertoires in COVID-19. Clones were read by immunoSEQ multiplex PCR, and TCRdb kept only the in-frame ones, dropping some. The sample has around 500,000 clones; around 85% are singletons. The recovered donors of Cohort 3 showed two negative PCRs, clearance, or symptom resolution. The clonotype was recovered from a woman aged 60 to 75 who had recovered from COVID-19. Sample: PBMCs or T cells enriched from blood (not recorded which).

This CDR3 is CASSLGRGTNTGELFF. In DNA, the CDR3 is TGTGCCAGCAGCTTAGGGCGGGGGACGAACACCGGGGAGCTGTTTTTT. The rearrangement joins TRBV7-8 to TRBJ2-2; 7 nucleotides align to TRBD2. Germline V CDR1 and CDR2: SGHVS, FQNEAQ. V was pared by 1 base and J by 0 bases, with 2 bases of the junction left unmatched. This CDR3 is built from 16 residues.